This entry describes one T cell receptor (beta chain). What it binds is not known. Template switching was used to attach UMIs, which incorporated a 6-nucleotide sample barcode. TCRdb reanalyzed the 5' RACE reads, giving one entry per CDR3 protein sequence and no DNA. The table for this sample gives fewer than 350,000 distinct CDR3 sequences. The data were taken from a study of monozygotic twins with inflammatory bowel disease. Whole-study findings and limits: Telling apart the different T cell subtypes was not possible. Since immunosuppressive treatments differed, patient repertoires may have gained added variability.

Sequenced input: blood. The TCR originated in a human donor with ulcerative colitis or Crohn's disease, or a healthy co-twin of an affected twin (not recorded which).

This chain's CDR3 is CASTTGGGAEAFF. V gene TRBV5-1 combines with J gene TRBJ1-1; TCRdb's D call, TRBD1, is unchecked because there is no DNA. Germline V gene sequence: CDR1 SGHRS, CDR2 YFSETQ. CDR3 length: 13 amino acids.